This is a list of T cell receptor beta chains from one sample in a study of blood T cell repertoires in COVID-19. Profiling relied on immunoSEQ multiplex PCR, and the TCRdb table lists in-frame clones only, not all of them. The sample carries roughly 250,000 clones, roughly 88% recorded once. The sample was PBMCs or T cells enriched from blood (not recorded which). All receptors come from a woman aged 40 to 50 with acute COVID-19. CDR3s include the opening cysteine and the closing phenylalanine or tryptophan. Each record gives: D gene, J gene, V gene, CDR3 protein, CDR3 DNA. D genes are given only for firm matches.

>-|TRBJ1-5|TRBV7-2
CASSTPTGLGQPQHF
TGTGCCAGCAGCACTCCAACAGGTCTAGGCCAGCCCCAGCATTTT
>-|TRBJ1-5|TRBV2
CASSDPNQPQHF
TGTGCCAGCAGTGACCCTAATCAGCCCCAGCATTTT
>TRBD1|TRBJ2-3|TRBV28
CASSSPAQGADTQYF
TGTGCCAGCAGTTCCCCCGCACAGGGGGCAGATACGCAGTATTTT
>TRBD1|TRBJ1-5|TRBV19
CASSIRQGVVQPQHF
TGTGCCAGTAGTATCAGGCAGGGGGTAGTTCAGCCCCAGCATTTT
>TRBD1|TRBJ1-2|TRBV5-1
CASSAGTGSNYGYTF
TGCGCCAGCAGCGCCGGGACAGGGTCCAACTATGGCTACACCTTC
>TRBD1|TRBJ1-6|TRBV28
CASSRDRNSPLHF
TGTGCCAGCAGTCGGGACAGAAATTCACCCCTCCACTTT
>-|TRBJ2-3|TRBV15
CATSRGSGSTDTQYF
TGTGCCACCAGCAGAGGTAGCGGTAGCACAGATACGCAGTATTTT
>-|TRBJ2-3|TRBV11-3
CASSRQGGVYF
TGTGCCAGCAGCCGACAGGGAGGTGTTTATTTT
>-|TRBJ1-2|TRBV2
CASSEAILYGYTF
TGTGCCAGCAGTGAAGCTATCCTCTATGGCTACACCTTC
>-|TRBJ2-1|TRBV5-1
CASSYGGSFGDNEQFF
TGCGCCAGCAGTTATGGAGGGTCTTTTGGGGACAATGAGCAGTTCTTC
>-|TRBJ2-6|TRBV4-1
CASSQVFGGNSGANVLTF
TGCGCCAGCAGCCAAGTATTCGGCGGAAACTCTGGGGCCAACGTCCTGACTTTC
>TRBD1|TRBJ2-5|TRBV7-3
CASSRTGGRETQYF
TGTGCCAGCAGCCGAACAGGGGGCCGGGAGACCCAGTACTTC
>-|TRBJ2-3|TRBV7-2
CASSLSRLDTDTQYF
TGTGCCAGCAGCTTATCGCGACTCGATACAGATACGCAGTATTTT
>TRBD2|TRBJ2-2|TRBV5-1
CASSLGDYRNTGELFF
TGCGCCAGCAGCTTGGGGGACTATCGGAACACCGGGGAGCTGTTTTTT
>-|TRBJ1-2|TRBV12-1
CASRRQPYGYTF
TGTGCCAGCAGACGACAGCCCTATGGCTACACCTTC
>-|TRBJ1-5|TRBV3-1/TRBV3-2
CASSQGSVYSNQPQHF
TGTGCCAGCAGCCAAGGGTCAGTTTATAGCAATCAGCCCCAGCATTTT
>-|TRBJ2-7|TRBV6-5
CASRRQDTEQYF
TGTGCCAGCAGAAGACAGGACACCGAGCAGTACTTC